The 14 T cell receptor beta chains reported below all come from one sample, sequenced in a study of blood T cell repertoires in COVID-19. Sequenced by immunoSEQ multiplex PCR; TCRdb stores in-frame clones only, minus some. The data hold tens of thousands of clones, with around 87% observed a single time. Sequencing input: peripheral blood. The receptor set was obtained from a man aged 60 to 75 with acute or convalescent COVID-19.

The chain joins TRBV24-1 to TRBJ1-4, with D maybe TRBD1 (6 bases). The CDR3 runs 15 residues. CDR1 KGHDR and CDR2 SFDVKD come from the germline V gene. Trimming shortened V by 3 bases and J by 3 bases, and 10 bases separated the two germline ends. The CDR3 here is CATSDAQGPNEKLFF. Here the CDR3 DNA reads TGTGCCACCAGTGATGCACAGGGCCCTAATGAAAAACTGTTTTTT.

The chain employs TRBV6-2 or TRBV6-3 and TRBJ1-3; D gene unclear. CDR1 is MNHEY and CDR2 is SVGEGT in the germline V gene. This CDR3 is built from 16 residues. Deletions cut 6 bases from V and 0 bases from J, with 15 bases between. CDR3 coding DNA: TGTGCCAGCAGCCCGTTCGGGATAGGCTCTGGAAACACCATATATTTT. Translating gives CASSPFGIGSGNTIYF.

This rearrangement joins TRBV5-1 to TRBJ1-3, with D tentatively TRBD1 (5 bases). CDR1 is SGHRS and CDR2 is YFSETQ in the germline V gene. V was pared by 4 bases and J by 4 bases, with 18 bases between. The CDR3 runs 16 residues. CDR3: CASSPSGGLGGNTIYF. The CDR3 nucleotides are TGCGCCAGCAGCCCGTCCGGGGGATTAGGAGGAAACACCATATATTTT.

The J gene is TRBJ1-4, the V gene TRBV4-1; D is possibly TRBD1 (5 bases). The germline gives CDR1 MGHRA, CDR2 YSYEKL. With 1 base removed from V and 4 bases from J, the gap between germline ends came to 25 bases. This CDR3 comprises 20 residues. In DNA form, the CDR3 reads TGCGCCAGCAGCCAAGTCGGACTCAATAAGAGGGGAGGGAATAATGAAAAACTGTTTTTT. Translated, it gives CASSQVGLNKRGGNNEKLFF.

This clone appeared a single time. The CDR3 region is CASSMEGNNQPQHF. Written as DNA, the CDR3 is TGTGCCAGTAGTATGGAGGGGAATAATCAGCCCCAGCATTTT. The chain recombines TRBV19 with TRBJ1-5; D perhaps matches TRBD1 (5 bases). The germline V gene has CDR1 LNHDA and CDR2 SQIVND (reference sequence). V gave up 3 bases and J gave up 4 bases, with 10 bases separating them. The CDR3 consists of 14 residues.

This rearrangement joins TRBV18 to TRBJ1-2; 7 bases align to TRBD1. The CDR3 consists of 14 residues. With V trimmed by 3 bases and J by 4 bases, 5 bases remained unmatched. CDR1 and CDR2 (germline): KGHSH, LQKENI. The CDR3 protein is CASSPPGQRYGYTF. The CDR3, as DNA: TGTGCCAGCTCACCCCCGGGACAGCGCTATGGCTACACCTTC.

The chain couples TRBV18 to TRBJ2-2, with D unresolved. The CDR3 is 14 amino acids. Germline V gene data show CDR1 as KGHSH and CDR2 as LQKENI. Trimming took off 6 bases at V and 5 bases at J, with 13 bases between the two ends. CDR3 in amino acids: CASSSDVRTGELFF. CDR3 DNA sequence: TGTGCCAGCTCCTCCGATGTGAGGACCGGGGAGCTGTTTTTT.

The CDR3 loop is CASSFARTAMNTEAFF. For the CDR3, the DNA is TGTGCCAGCAGCTTTGCGAGGACAGCTATGAACACTGAAGCTTTCTTT. The rearrangement uses TRBV7-8 and TRBJ1-1; maybe TRBD1 (6 bases). Trimming left V 3 bases short and J 0 bases short, with 14 bases between. The CDR3 extends over 16 amino acids. Germline CDR1 SGHVS, CDR2 FQNEAQ.

By sample fraction, this clone is medium-sized. The chain has TRBV7-2 and TRBJ2-6, with D possibly matching TRBD1 (6 bases). Trimming pared 5 bases from V and 4 bases from J, leaving 12 bases between. CDR1 is SGHTA and CDR2 is FQGNSA in the germline V gene. The CDR3 consists of 15 residues. For the CDR3, the DNA is TGTGCCAGCAGCCACAGGGTGACAGGGGCCAACGTCCTGACTTTC. This codes for CASSHRVTGANVLTF.

This clone has a handful of counts. J is TRBJ2-3 and V is TRBV11-2; tentative D call: TRBD1 (5 bases). The germline V and J ends were trimmed by 3 bases and 7 bases, with 20 bases remaining between them. The germline CDR1 and CDR2 sequences are SGHAT and FQNNGV. CDR3 length: 16 residues. CDR3 DNA sequence: TGTGCCAGCAGCTTGGCTTCGGACATAGGTCTATATACGCAGTATTTT. It yields the protein CASSLASDIGLYTQYF.

The chain recombines TRBV12-3 or TRBV12-4 with TRBJ2-7; a weak D match, TRBD2 (6 bases). Trimming pared 1 base from V and 3 bases from J, leaving 7 bases between. This CDR3 region has 13 residues. CDR3 amino acids: CASSLGLVYEQYF. The CDR3 nucleotides are TGTGCCAGCAGTTTAGGACTAGTCTACGAGCAGTACTTC.

This chain uses TRBV28 with TRBJ1-5; tentatively, D is TRBD1 (5 bases). Germline V gene lookup returns CDR1 MDHEN and CDR2 SYDVKM. This CDR3 has 12 amino acids. V was clipped by 3 bases and J by 7 bases, with 7 bases between them. CDR3 in DNA: TGTGCCAGCAGTTTTGGGGGGCAGCCCCAGCATTTT. Encoded protein: CASSFGGQPQHF.

The chain links TRBV30 to TRBJ1-5; 9 bases align to TRBD1. CDR3 length: 15 residues. Germline V gives CDR1 GTSNPN, CDR2 SVGIG (reference sequence). V lost 1 base to trimming and J lost 7 bases; unmatched junction nucleotides: 8. Here the CDR3 DNA reads TGTGCCTGGAGTGCTGCCGGGACAGGGCGGCAGCCCCAGCATTTT. Protein: CAWSAAGTGRQPQHF.

The chain combines TRBV5-8 with TRBJ2-7; weak D call: TRBD1 (6 bases). The CDR3 extends over 14 amino acids. V was cut by 3 bases and J by 6 bases, with 16 bases left in between. CDR1 and CDR2 from the germline V gene are SGHTS and YDEGEE. The CDR3 DNA is TGTGCCAGCAGCTCAATAGGACAGAGGACCGAGCAGTACTTC. This sequence encodes CASSSIGQRTEQYF.